Below, one T cell receptor beta chain is given with its context. Its antigen is undetermined. Every patient relapsed after autologous stem cell transplantation, and brentuximab vedotin exposure varied. The data are from a study of PD-1 blockade in classical Hodgkin lymphoma. Study details: With a 2-week interval, patients received intravenous nivolumab at 3 mg/kg. Study-level findings and limits: Possibly reflecting disease activity or prior therapy, repertoire differences have causes that remain undefined. A significant rise in TCR diversity was seen by C4D1 for CD4+ cells but not for CD8+ cells. Any patient who commenced nivolumab under 1 year after ASCT was excluded.

Here immunoSEQ multiplex PCR was the method, and the copy in TCRdb shows in-frame clones only, minus some. The sample has about 93,000 clones; approximately 91% are singletons. This TCR was sampled from a human donor with classical Hodgkin lymphoma. The specimen comprised peripheral blood mononuclear cells (PBMCs), sampled before the second cycle of nivolumab.

The CDR3 sequence is CASSLYRELGQPQHF. The CDR3, as DNA: TGTGCCAGCAGTTTATACAGGGAATTAGGTCAGCCCCAGCATTTT. The V gene is TRBV27, the J gene TRBJ1-5; D might be TRBD1 (6 bases). Germline V CDR1 and CDR2: MNHEY, SMNVEV (reference sequence). Trimming cost V 1 base and J 6 bases, with 13 bases left between them. The CDR3 covers 15 residues.